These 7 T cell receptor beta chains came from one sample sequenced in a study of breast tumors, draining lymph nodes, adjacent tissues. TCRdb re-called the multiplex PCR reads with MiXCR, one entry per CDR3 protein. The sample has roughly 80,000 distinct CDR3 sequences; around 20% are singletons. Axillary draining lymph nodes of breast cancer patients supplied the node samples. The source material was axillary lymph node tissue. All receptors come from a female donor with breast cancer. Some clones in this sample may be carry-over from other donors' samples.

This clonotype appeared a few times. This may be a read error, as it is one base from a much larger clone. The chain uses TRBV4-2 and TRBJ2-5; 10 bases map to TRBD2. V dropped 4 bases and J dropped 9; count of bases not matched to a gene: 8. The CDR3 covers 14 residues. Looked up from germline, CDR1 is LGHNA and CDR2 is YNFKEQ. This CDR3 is CASSPGTSVEAQYF. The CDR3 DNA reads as TGTGCCAGCAGCCCCGGGACTAGCGTTGAGGCCCAGTACTTC.

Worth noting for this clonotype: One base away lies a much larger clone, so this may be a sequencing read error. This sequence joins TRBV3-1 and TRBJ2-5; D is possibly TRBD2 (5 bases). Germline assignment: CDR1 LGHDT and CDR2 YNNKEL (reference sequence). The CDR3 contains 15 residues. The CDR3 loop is CASSQNELVQETRYF. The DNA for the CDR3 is TGTGCCAGCAGCCAAAACGAACTAGTCCAAGAGACCCGGTACTTC.

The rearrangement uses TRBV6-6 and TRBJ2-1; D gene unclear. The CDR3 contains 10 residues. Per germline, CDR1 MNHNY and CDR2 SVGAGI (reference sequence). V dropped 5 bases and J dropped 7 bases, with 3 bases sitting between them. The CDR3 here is CASSMNEQFF. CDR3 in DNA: TGTGCCAGCAGTATGAATGAGCAGTTCTTC.

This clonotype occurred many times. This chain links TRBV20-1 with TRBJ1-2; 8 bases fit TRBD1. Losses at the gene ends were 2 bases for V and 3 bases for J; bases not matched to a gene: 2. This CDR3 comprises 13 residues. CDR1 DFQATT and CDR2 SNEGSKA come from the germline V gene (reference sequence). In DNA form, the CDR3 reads TGCAGTGCTAGACAGGGGGCGGACTATGGCTACACCTTC. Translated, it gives CSARQGADYGYTF.

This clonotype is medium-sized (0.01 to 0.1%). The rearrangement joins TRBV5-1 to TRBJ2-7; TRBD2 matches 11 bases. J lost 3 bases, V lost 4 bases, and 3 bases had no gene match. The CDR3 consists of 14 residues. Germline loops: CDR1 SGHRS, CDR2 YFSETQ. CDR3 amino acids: CASSTTSGSYEQYF. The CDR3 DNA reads TGCGCCAGCAGCACAACTAGCGGGAGCTACGAGCAGTACTTC.

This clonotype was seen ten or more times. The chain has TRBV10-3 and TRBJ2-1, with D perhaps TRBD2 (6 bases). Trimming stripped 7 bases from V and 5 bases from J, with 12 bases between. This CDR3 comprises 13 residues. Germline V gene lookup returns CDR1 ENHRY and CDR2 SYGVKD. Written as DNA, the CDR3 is TGTGCCATCACCGCGGGACTCCACAATGAGCAGTTCTTC. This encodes CAITAGLHNEQFF.

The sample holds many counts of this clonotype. In nucleotides, the CDR3 is TGTGCCACAGGGGATAATGAAAAACTGTTTTTT. Its translation: CATGDNEKLFF. The gene calls are TRBV6-1 and TRBJ1-4, with D tentatively TRBD1 (6 bases). Germline lookup yields CDR1 MNHNS and CDR2 SASEGT. The CDR3 totals 11 residues. The V end was cut by 10 bases, the J end by 4 bases, with 7 bases between.